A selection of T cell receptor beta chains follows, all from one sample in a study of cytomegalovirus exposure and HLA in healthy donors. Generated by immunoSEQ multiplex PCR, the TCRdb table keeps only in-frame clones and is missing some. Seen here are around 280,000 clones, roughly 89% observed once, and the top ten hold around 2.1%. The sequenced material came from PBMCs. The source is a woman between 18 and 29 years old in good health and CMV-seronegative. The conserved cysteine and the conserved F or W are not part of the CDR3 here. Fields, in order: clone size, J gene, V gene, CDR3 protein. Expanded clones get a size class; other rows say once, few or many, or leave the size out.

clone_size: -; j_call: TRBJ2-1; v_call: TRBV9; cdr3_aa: ASSVRGSGVNEQF
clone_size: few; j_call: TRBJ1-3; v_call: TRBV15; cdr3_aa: ATSRERTGSGNTIY
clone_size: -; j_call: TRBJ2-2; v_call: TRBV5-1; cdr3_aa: ASSLGSLAGYTGELF
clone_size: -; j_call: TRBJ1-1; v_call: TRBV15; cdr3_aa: ATSSRVLNEAF
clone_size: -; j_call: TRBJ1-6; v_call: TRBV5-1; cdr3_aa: ASSAGQAEPLH
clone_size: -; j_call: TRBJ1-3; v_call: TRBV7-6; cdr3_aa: ASSSAGGHTIY
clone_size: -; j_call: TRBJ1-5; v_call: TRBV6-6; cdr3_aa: ASSYPGQGGNQPQH
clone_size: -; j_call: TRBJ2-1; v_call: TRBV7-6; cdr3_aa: ASSLGPGLAGGPYNEQF
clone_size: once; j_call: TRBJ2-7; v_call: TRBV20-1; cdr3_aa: SARYSYEQY
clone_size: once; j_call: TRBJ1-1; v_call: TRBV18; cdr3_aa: ASATGSNTEAF
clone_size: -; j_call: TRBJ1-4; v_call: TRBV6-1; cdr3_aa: ASSPPLRPLVF
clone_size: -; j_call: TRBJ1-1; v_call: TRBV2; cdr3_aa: ASSEAQTPEEAAF
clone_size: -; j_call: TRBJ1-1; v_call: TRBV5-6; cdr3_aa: ASSLGWDRGPHAEAF
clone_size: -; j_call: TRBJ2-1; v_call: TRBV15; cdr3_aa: ATSIPLQRLAGAPGGNEQF
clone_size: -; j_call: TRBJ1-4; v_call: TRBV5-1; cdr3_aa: ASSLEPNNEKLF